The clone carrying this T cell receptor beta chain was seen only once. The data derive from a study of blood T cell repertoires in COVID-19. Whole-study context: Samples came from the United States, Italy and Spain, spanning acute and convalescent COVID-19. Sources were T cells, B-cell-depleted T cells, or PBMCs; the material itself was cDNA or gDNA.

Per the original methods: Reference gene primer amplification in the assay estimated nucleated cell counts. Libraries were prepared by immunoSEQ multiplex PCR; TCRdb keeps only in-frame clonotypes and omits some of them. From that table come the V and J calls and clone size; the DNA was used to work out D and trimming. The data hold approximately 63,000 clones, with 91% observed a single time. CDR1 SGHAT and CDR2 FQDESV come from the germline V gene (reference sequence). Between the trimmed V and J ends, which lost 3 bases and 3 bases, there was a span of 7 bases. CDR3 length equals 13 residues. The chain employs TRBV11-1 and TRBJ2-3, with D possibly TRBD1 on 5 matching bases. This clonotype originated in a human donor in a cohort sampled during active COVID-19. The sequencing sample was made of peripheral blood. In DNA, the CDR3 is TGTGCCAGCAGCTTCCAGGGAACAGATACGCAGTATTTT. Residues: CASSFQGTDTQYF.